What follows are 24 T cell receptor beta chains derived from one specimen sequenced in a study of OX40 agonist ivuxolimab in advanced cancers. Profiling relied on immunoSEQ multiplex PCR, and the TCRdb table lists in-frame clones only, not all of them. The top ten hold 0.95% to 1.5% of the sample, which has tens of thousands of clones, approximately 86% seen once. Sample: CD4+ or CD8+ T cells sorted from blood, taken in a trial of the OX40 agonist ivuxolimab. These TCRs come from an adult with an advanced solid tumor such as melanoma, head and neck, liver or kidney cancer.

This sequence joins TRBV10-3 and TRBJ2-3; 15 bases line up with TRBD2. Per the germline V gene, CDR1 is ENHRY and CDR2 is SYGVKD. J was trimmed by 4 bases and V by 5 bases; bases with no gene match: 4. The CDR3 sequence is 16 residues long. CDR3: CAISPGLAGGSDTQYF. As DNA, the CDR3 is TGTGCCATCAGTCCAGGACTAGCGGGGGGGTCAGATACGCAGTATTTT.

The chain joins TRBV18 to TRBJ1-6; D unresolved. The CDR3 runs to 15 residues. V was trimmed by 0 bases and J by 6 bases, leaving 9 bases between them. CDR1 and CDR2 (germline): KGHSH, LQKENI. The CDR3 here is CASSPPEGSNSPLHF. CDR3 DNA sequence: TGTGCCAGCTCACCACCGGAGGGTTCTAATTCACCCCTCCACTTT.

This chain connects TRBV5-8 to TRBJ2-3; tentatively, D is TRBD2 (6 bases). Germline values: CDR1 SGHTS, CDR2 YDEGEE. This CDR3 is built from 15 residues. V was cut by 4 bases and J by 3 bases, with 15 bases left in between. The CDR3 here is CASSLGGVVTDTQYF. CDR3 DNA sequence: TGTGCCAGCAGCCTTGGCGGGGTTGTTACAGATACGCAGTATTTT.

This clone came up a few times. The chain links TRBV4-2 to TRBJ1-5; perhaps TRBD1 as D (6 bases). V was clipped by 2 bases and J by 5 bases, with 7 bases between them. CDR1 and CDR2 from the germline V gene are LGHNA and YNFKEQ. This CDR3 is 13 amino acids long. The CDR3 loop reads CASSQYRDQPQHF. The CDR3 DNA sequence: TGTGCCAGCAGCCAATACAGGGATCAGCCCCAGCATTTT.

The CDR3 is CASSSEAGPTDTQYF. CDR3 nucleotides: TGTGCCAGCAGTTCGGAAGCGGGTCCCACAGATACGCAGTATTTT. The gene calls are TRBV2 and TRBJ2-3; D is perhaps TRBD2 (6 bases). V was shortened by 5 bases and J by 2 bases, with 14 bases between the two germline ends. This CDR3 comprises 15 residues. Germline V CDR1 and CDR2: SNHLY, FYNNEI.

This sequence joins TRBV5-6 and TRBJ2-3; TRBD1 is a possible D gene (6 bases). The CDR3 is 15 residues long. Per germline, CDR1 SGHDT and CDR2 YYEEEE. V lost 2 bases, J lost 2 bases, and 12 bases lay in between. In DNA, the CDR3 is TGTGCCAGCAGCTTTACAGGGATCCTCACAGATACGCAGTATTTT. It codes for CASSFTGILTDTQYF.

This clone was detected once. The J gene is TRBJ2-5, the V gene TRBV6-1, with 10 bases matching TRBD1. The V gene end was trimmed by 7 bases and the J gene end by 5 bases; junction bases not matched to a gene: 7. Germline CDR1 is MNHNS and CDR2 is SASEGT. CDR3 length: 14 residues. CDR3 bases: TGTGCCAGCACCAGACAGGGGGCCGCGGAGACCCAGTACTTC. Translated: CASTRQGAAETQYF.

The V call is TRBV5-1, the J call TRBJ2-5; 7 bases align to TRBD1. CDR3 size: 17 residues. Losses at the gene ends were 0 bases for V and 1 base for J; bases not matched to a gene: 9. In germline, CDR1 is SGHRS, CDR2 YFSETQ. CDR3 residues: CASSLAGRWTGQETQYF. CDR3 in DNA: TGCGCCAGCAGCTTGGCGGGCCGATGGACAGGCCAAGAGACCCAGTACTTC.

This chain links TRBV18 with TRBJ2-7, with D uncertain. V was clipped by 0 bases and J by 2 bases, with 17 bases between them. Germline V lookup: CDR1 KGHSH, CDR2 LQKENI. The CDR3 is 17 amino acids. The CDR3 DNA is TGTGCCAGCTCACCACCGGGCAGGCTCCGTACGACCTACGAGCAGTACTTC. Its translation is CASSPPGRLRTTYEQYF.

A note on this clone: Other DNA variants within this sample encode the same CDR3. This sequence joins TRBV6-5 and TRBJ2-6, with D tentatively TRBD2 (5 bases). The CDR3 totals 14 residues. CDR1 and CDR2 (germline): MNHEY, SVGAGI. CDR3 amino acids: CATNSGYGANVLTF. CDR3 DNA sequence: TGTGCTACTAACTCGGGGTATGGGGCCAACGTCCTGACTTTC.

The sample holds one count of this clone. The V gene is TRBV7-6, the J gene TRBJ2-3; maybe TRBD1 (6 bases). V was shortened by 4 bases and J by 0 bases, with 14 bases between the two germline ends. The CDR3 totals 16 residues. The V gene's germline CDR1 is SGHVS and CDR2 FNYEAQ. The CDR3 DNA follows: TGTGCCAGCAGCTCAGAGGGGACACTTAGCACAGATACGCAGTATTTT. The encoded protein is CASSSEGTLSTDTQYF. Variable domain in full (rest from reference TRBV7-6 and TRBJ2-3): GAGVSQSPRYKVTKRGQDVALRCDPISGHVSLYWYRQALGQGPEFLTYFNYEAQQDKSGLPNDRFSAERPEGSISTLTIQRTEQRDSAMYRCASSSEGTLSTDTQYFGPGTRLTVL.

This clone was counted between two and nine times. This sequence joins TRBV18 and TRBJ2-2, with 7 bases matching TRBD1. Germline CDR1 reads KGHSH; CDR2 reads LQKENI. CDR3 length equals 15 residues. Trimming cost V 2 bases and J 5 bases; bases outside gene matches: 5. In DNA form, the CDR3 reads TGTGCCAGCTCACCAGACAGGGTTCTGACCGGGGAGCTGTTTTTT. Its protein is CASSPDRVLTGELFF.

This chain links TRBV19 with TRBJ2-7, with 12 positions matching TRBD2. Germline lookup yields CDR1 LNHDA and CDR2 SQIVND (reference sequence). Losses at the gene ends were 6 bases for V and 3 bases for J; bases not matched to a gene: 6. This CDR3 contains 15 residues. CDR3 in amino acids: CASRAPGLAGYEQYF. DNA for the CDR3: TGTGCCAGTAGGGCTCCGGGACTAGCGGGCTACGAGCAGTACTTC.

A single count supports this clone. The chain carries TRBV30 and TRBJ1-4; D is undetermined. Per the germline V gene, CDR1 is GTSNPN and CDR2 is SVGIG (reference sequence). The CDR3 has 11 amino acids. Trimming removed 5 bases from V and 8 bases from J, with 9 bases in between. This CDR3 is CAWAGLEKLFF. CDR3 DNA: TGTGCCTGGGCGGGTTTGGAAAAACTGTTTTTT.

The rearrangement uses TRBV18 and TRBJ2-6; D is ambiguous. Germline CDR1 and CDR2: KGHSH and LQKENI. With 2 bases removed from V and 0 bases from J, the gap between germline ends came to 8 bases. The CDR3 length is 16 residues. CDR3 bases: TGTGCCAGCTCACCATCCGTACGCTCTGGGGCCAACGTCCTGACTTTC. Protein: CASSPSVRSGANVLTF.

This chain links TRBV27 with TRBJ2-3; TRBD1 matches at 8 bases. This CDR3 spans 15 amino acids. CDR1 and CDR2 from the germline V gene are MNHEY and SMNVEV (reference sequence). Trimming cost V 6 bases and J 4 bases; bases outside gene matches: 9. CDR3 coding DNA: TGTGCCAGCAGCCTGGACAGGGTAGGGTCAGATACGCAGTATTTT. It codes for CASSLDRVGSDTQYF.

This chain joins TRBV6-5 and TRBJ2-7, with D possibly TRBD1 on 5 matching bases. Germline V gene lookup returns CDR1 MNHEY and CDR2 SVGAGI. V was trimmed by 0 bases and J by 6 bases, leaving 9 bases between them. The CDR3 covers 13 residues. CDR3 bases: TGTGCCAGCAGTTACTCGGGCAGGGCCGAGCAGTACTTC. As protein: CASSYSGRAEQYF.

This chain connects TRBV7-9 to TRBJ2-5, with 12 nucleotides matching TRBD2. The germline V gene has CDR1 SEHNR and CDR2 FQNEAQ (reference sequence). This CDR3 region has 16 residues. V lost 2 bases to trimming and J lost 6 bases; unmatched junction nucleotides: 7. CDR3 in amino acids: CASSLSLAGGPKTQYF. The CDR3 DNA follows: TGTGCCAGCAGCTTATCCCTAGCGGGGGGGCCAAAGACCCAGTACTTC. Based on the CDR3 plus reference TRBV7-9 and TRBJ2-5, the full variable domain is DTGVSQNPRHKITKRGQNVTFRCDPISEHNRLYWYRQTLGQGPEFLTYFQNEAQLEKSRLLSDRFSAERPKGSFSTLEIQRTEQGDSAMYLCASSLSLAGGPKTQYFGPGTRLLVL.

This chain connects TRBV5-1 to TRBJ1-4; a weak D match, TRBD1 (6 bases). Trimming cost V 4 bases and J 7 bases, with 11 bases left between them. CDR3 length: 13 amino acids. CDR1 is SGHRS and CDR2 is YFSETQ in the germline V gene. The CDR3 loop reads CASSRDTSEKLFF. DNA of the CDR3: TGCGCCAGCAGCAGGGACACCAGTGAAAAACTGTTTTTT.

CDR3 sequence (DNA): TGTGCCAGCAGTGATTGGTCCACAACAGATACGCAGTATTTT. This gives the protein CASSDWSTTDTQYF. The rearrangement joins TRBV6-1 to TRBJ2-3, with D hard to call. The CDR3 consists of 14 residues. Between the trimmed V and J ends, which lost 3 bases and 3 bases, there was a span of 10 bases. Looked up from germline, CDR1 is MNHNS and CDR2 is SASEGT.

The DNA of the CDR3 is TGTGCCAGCAGCGTATCACTAGCGGGGGGACGTGAGCAGTTCTTC. Residues: CASSVSLAGGREQFF. The rearrangement uses TRBV9 and TRBJ2-1, with 12 bases matching TRBD2. Trimming at V came to 1 base and at J to 9 bases, leaving 5 bases not matched to a gene. The CDR3 runs to 15 residues. The germline CDR1 and CDR2 sequences are SGDLS and YYNGEE.

Only a few counts were recorded for this clone. The chain uses TRBV30 and TRBJ1-6; D not certain. Trimming pared 2 bases from V and 11 bases from J, leaving 19 bases between. The germline CDR1 and CDR2 sequences are GTSNPN and SVGIG (reference sequence). The CDR3 is 15 residues long. CDR3 coding DNA: TGTGCCTGGAGTTACGCAGTCAGTCTCATCCCACCCCTCCACTTT. This gives the protein CAWSYAVSLIPPLHF.

The rearrangement links TRBV5-1 to TRBJ2-3; no firm D call. This CDR3 comprises 16 residues. Trimming removed 1 base at V and 0 bases at J, with 12 bases between. Looked up from germline, CDR1 is SGHRS and CDR2 is YFSETQ. The CDR3 sequence: CASSLWSEPSTDTQYF. CDR3 DNA sequence: TGCGCCAGCAGCTTGTGGAGTGAGCCCAGCACAGATACGCAGTATTTT.

This clone was observed a handful of times. The V gene is TRBV5-4, the J gene TRBJ2-5, with 7 bases lining up with TRBD1. V shed 4 bases and J 5 bases; nucleotides not matched to a gene: 8. Germline values: CDR1 SGHNT, CDR2 YYREEE (reference sequence). The CDR3 is made up of 14 amino acids. The CDR3 region is CASSRGGFGETQYF. DNA for the CDR3: TGTGCCAGCAGCCGAGGGGGCTTCGGGGAGACCCAGTACTTC.